The source of this TCR beta chain is a study of blood T cell repertoires in COVID-19. Study-wide context: The origin of the acute and convalescent COVID-19 samples was the United States, Italy and Spain.

Original analysis: Counts of nucleated cells, estimated from reference gene primer amplification, were obtained. The protocol was immunoSEQ multiplex PCR, while the TCRdb copy is restricted to in-frame clones and leaves out a portion. The DNA gave D and trimming, while V, J and clone size come from that table. The sample carries around 160,000 clones, 80% to 90% recorded once. V was cut by 2 bases and J by 5 bases, with 6 bases left in between. CDR1 MDHEN and CDR2 SYDVKM come from the germline V gene. This CDR3 spans 12 amino acids. Seattle-derived patients entered the study during active infection and were followed longitudinally.

The sequence derives from a woman in her fifties or sixties with COVID-19, enrolled during active disease. The chain carries TRBV28 and TRBJ1-2; unclear D gene. The sample taken for sequencing was peripheral blood. The CDR3: CASSLQRYGYTF. CDR3 in DNA: TGTGCCAGCAGTTTACAGAGGTATGGCTACACCTTC.